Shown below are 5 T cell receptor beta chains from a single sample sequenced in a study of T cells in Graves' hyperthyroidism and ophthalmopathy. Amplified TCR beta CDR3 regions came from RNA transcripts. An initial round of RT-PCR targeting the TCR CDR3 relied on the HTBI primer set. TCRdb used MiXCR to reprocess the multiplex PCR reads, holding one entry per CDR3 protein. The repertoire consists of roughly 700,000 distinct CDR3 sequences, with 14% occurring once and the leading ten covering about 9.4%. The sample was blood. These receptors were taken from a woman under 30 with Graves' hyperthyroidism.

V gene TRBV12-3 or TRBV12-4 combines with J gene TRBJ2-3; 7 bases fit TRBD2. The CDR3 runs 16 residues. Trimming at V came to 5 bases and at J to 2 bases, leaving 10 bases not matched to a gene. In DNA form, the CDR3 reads TGTGCCAGCAGTGAAACTGGGGAGGGCTACACAGATACGCAGTATTTT. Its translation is CASSETGEGYTDTQYF.

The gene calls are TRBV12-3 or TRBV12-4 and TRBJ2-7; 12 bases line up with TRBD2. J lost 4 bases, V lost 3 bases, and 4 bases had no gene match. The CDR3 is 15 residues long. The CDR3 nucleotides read TGTGCCAGCAGTTTTAGGACTAGCGGGACGTACGAGCAGTACTTC. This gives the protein CASSFRTSGTYEQYF.

The CDR3 is CSANPLRVRSYNEQFF. The CDR3 DNA follows: TGCAGTGCTAATCCTTTGCGGGTCCGCTCCTACAATGAGCAGTTCTTC. The J gene is TRBJ2-1, the V gene TRBV20-1; D perhaps matches TRBD2 (5 bases). V gave up 4 bases and J gave up 0 bases, with 16 bases separating them. This CDR3 has 16 residues. The germline gives CDR1 DFQATT, CDR2 SNEGSKA (reference sequence).

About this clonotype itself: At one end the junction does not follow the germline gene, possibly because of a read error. Written as DNA, the CDR3 is TGTGCCAGCAGTTATTCAATGGGGCGTCGGGACACTGGAGCTTTCTTT. Its protein product is CASSYSMGRRDTGAFF. J is TRBJ1-1 and V is TRBV6-9; maybe TRBD1 (6 bases). Germline lookup yields CDR1 MNHGY and CDR2 SVAAGI. CDR3 length: 16 residues.

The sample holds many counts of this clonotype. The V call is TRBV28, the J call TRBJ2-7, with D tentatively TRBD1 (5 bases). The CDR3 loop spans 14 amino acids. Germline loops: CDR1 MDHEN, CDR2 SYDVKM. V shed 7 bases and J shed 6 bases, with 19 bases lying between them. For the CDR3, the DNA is TGTGCCAGCACTCCCCAGGGCAGGCCGGCCGAGCAGTACTTC. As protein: CASTPQGRPAEQYF. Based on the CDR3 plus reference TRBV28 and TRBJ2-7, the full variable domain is DVKVTQSSRYLVKRTGEKVFLECVQDMDHENMFWYRQDPGLGLRLIYFSYDVKMKEKGDIPEGYSVSREKKERFSLILESASTNQTSMYLCASTPQGRPAEQYFGPGTRLTVT.